The source of this T cell receptor beta chain is a study of blood T cell repertoires in COVID-19. Study summary: COVID-19 samples from acute and convalescent phases originated in the United States, Italy and Spain.

This table comes from immunoSEQ multiplex PCR, and its TCRdb copy is limited to in-frame clones, with some not included. The sample has 77,000 or so clones, approximately 85% seen once. Germline values: CDR1 MDHEN, CDR2 SYDVKM. V was trimmed by 7 bases and J by 5 bases, leaving 9 bases between them. The CDR3 runs to 13 residues. The origin of this receptor is a man older than 75 with acute or convalescent COVID-19. The gene calls are TRBV28 and TRBJ1-6; D is possibly TRBD1 (5 bases). Sequencing was done on a sample of peripheral blood. The CDR3 nucleotides read TGTGCCAGCACAGGGCAGCATAATTCACCCCTCCACTTT. Protein product: CASTGQHNSPLHF. The full variable domain, with the rest looked up from reference TRBV28 and TRBJ1-6, is DVKVTQSSRYLVKRTGEKVFLECVQDMDHENMFWYRQDPGLGLRLIYFSYDVKMKEKGDIPEGYSVSREKKERFSLILESASTNQTSMYLCASTGQHNSPLHFGNGTRLTVT.